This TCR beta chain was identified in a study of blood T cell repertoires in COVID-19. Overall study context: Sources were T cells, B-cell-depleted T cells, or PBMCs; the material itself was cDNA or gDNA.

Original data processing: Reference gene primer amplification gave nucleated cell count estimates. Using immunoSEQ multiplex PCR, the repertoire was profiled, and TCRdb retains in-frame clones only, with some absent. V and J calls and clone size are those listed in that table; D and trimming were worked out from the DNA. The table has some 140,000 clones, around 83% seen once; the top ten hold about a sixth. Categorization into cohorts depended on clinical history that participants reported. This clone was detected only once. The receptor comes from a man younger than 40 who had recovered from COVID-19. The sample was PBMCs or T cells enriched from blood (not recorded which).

Here the CDR3 DNA reads TGTGCCAGCAGTTTCGGTGGGGGACTACACTCTGGAAACACCATATATTTT. Translation: CASSFGGGLHSGNTIYF. The rearrangement uses TRBV28 and TRBJ1-3; D is possibly TRBD1 (5 bases). Trimming pared 3 bases from V and 0 bases from J, leaving 15 bases between. From germline, CDR1 is MDHEN and CDR2 SYDVKM. This CDR3 contains 17 residues.